The 13 T cell receptor beta chains listed next were all sequenced from one sample in a study of shared clonotypes between healthy human individuals. The data were produced by immunoSEQ multiplex PCR, yet TCRdb's version contains in-frame clones alone and is incomplete. The data contain roughly 760,000 clones, around 67% of them singletons. Sequenced sample: memory CD4+ T cells sorted from blood. The subset here: CD45RA-negative fraction. All receptors derive from a woman aged 25 to 45 in good health.

The genes are TRBV7-2 and TRBJ2-6; possible D gene TRBD1, 6 bases. Trimming left V 7 bases short and J 4 bases short, with 14 bases between. Looked up from germline, CDR1 is SGHTA and CDR2 is FQGNSA. This CDR3 contains 15 residues. Written as DNA, the CDR3 is TGTGCCAGCAACGAACAGGGTACAGGGGCCAACGTCCTGACTTTC. Protein: CASNEQGTGANVLTF.

The chain uses TRBV6-1 and TRBJ2-7, with D perhaps TRBD1 (5 bases). V shed 9 bases and J shed 2 bases, with 14 bases lying between them. This CDR3 is built from 13 residues. CDR1 MNHNS and CDR2 SASEGT come from the germline V gene. CDR3 amino acids: CASLKGNTYEQYF. The CDR3 DNA sequence: TGTGCCAGTCTTAAGGGGAACACCTACGAGCAGTACTTC.

The chain combines TRBV10-1 with TRBJ2-7; D might be TRBD1 (6 bases). V lost 6 bases, J lost 4 bases, and 19 bases lay in between. The CDR3 covers 15 residues. Germline CDR1 and CDR2: WNHNN and SYGVQD (reference sequence). The CDR3 is CASRNDRTVFYEQYF. CDR3 in DNA: TGCGCCAGCAGGAACGACAGGACAGTATTTTACGAGCAGTACTTC.

V is TRBV5-1 and J is TRBJ2-3; 11 nucleotides line up with TRBD2. The V gene end was trimmed by 0 bases and the J gene end by 10 bases; junction bases not matched to a gene: 16. The CDR3 has 18 amino acids. Germline V lookup: CDR1 SGHRS, CDR2 YFSETQ. CDR3 loop: CASSLALAGARTPFAQYF. CDR3 bases: TGCGCCAGCAGCTTGGCACTAGCGGGAGCACGAACCCCATTCGCGCAGTATTTT.

This clone showed up just once. The chain recombines TRBV6-1 with TRBJ2-1; D not resolved. The CDR3 has 13 amino acids. Trimming removed 6 bases from V and 0 bases from J, with 6 bases in between. Germline-derived CDR1 and CDR2 are MNHNS and SASEGT. Here the CDR3 DNA reads TGTGCCAGCAGGGTAAGCTCCTACAATGAGCAGTTCTTC. It is translated as CASRVSSYNEQFF.

The chain uses TRBV5-1 and TRBJ2-7; D assignment may be TRBD1 or TRBD2 (6 bases each). Germline-derived CDR1 and CDR2 are SGHRS and YFSETQ. Trimming took off 6 bases at V and 0 bases at J, with 19 bases between the two ends. The CDR3 covers 16 residues. The CDR3 sequence is CASTPVGGQFSYEQYF. CDR3 nucleotides: TGCGCCAGCACCCCCGTCGGGGGCCAATTCTCCTACGAGCAGTACTTC.

The chain employs TRBV19 and TRBJ2-1; D may be TRBD1 or TRBD2 (5 bases each). The CDR3 loop spans 15 amino acids. Per germline, CDR1 LNHDA and CDR2 SQIVND (reference sequence). V was clipped by 6 bases and J by 7 bases, with 19 bases between them. CDR3: CASRQERGVANEQFF. The CDR3 DNA reads as TGTGCCAGTAGACAGGAAAGGGGAGTTGCGAATGAGCAGTTCTTC. Combining the CDR3 with reference TRBV19 and TRBJ2-1 gives the whole variable domain DGGITQSPKYLFRKEGQNVTLSCEQNLNHDAMYWYRQDPGQGLRLIYYSQIVNDFQKGDIAEGYSVSREKKESFPLTVTSAQKNPTAFYLCASRQERGVANEQFFGPGTRLTVL.

This sequence joins TRBV9 and TRBJ2-3; TRBD2 is a possible D gene (5 bases). The V gene's germline CDR1 is SGDLS and CDR2 YYNGEE. The CDR3 consists of 12 residues. V dropped 1 base and J dropped 5 bases, with 5 bases sitting between them. CDR3 sequence reads: CASSVREDTQYF. CDR3 sequence (DNA): TGTGCCAGCAGCGTACGGGAAGATACGCAGTATTTT.

V is TRBV6-1 and J is TRBJ2-1, with 7 bases fitting TRBD2. The CDR3 is made up of 14 amino acids. J was trimmed by 3 bases and V by 7 bases; bases with no gene match: 6. Germline lookup yields CDR1 MNHNS and CDR2 SASEGT. The CDR3 spells CASIPGGVYNEQFF. The CDR3 DNA is TGTGCCAGCATCCCGGGGGGAGTCTACAATGAGCAGTTCTTC.

This clone showed up just a few times. V is TRBV5-1 and J is TRBJ2-5; 8 bases match TRBD1. With 4 bases clipped from V and 4 bases from J, the junction kept 9 bases outside the gene matches. In germline, CDR1 is SGHRS, CDR2 YFSETQ. CDR3 length: 15 residues. The CDR3 spells CASSPWGGQGETQYF. CDR3 DNA sequence: TGCGCCAGCAGCCCCTGGGGCGGACAGGGAGAGACCCAGTACTTC.

The chain combines TRBV5-4 with TRBJ2-3; TRBD1 aligns across 7 bases. V lost 2 bases to trimming and J lost 2 bases; unmatched junction nucleotides: 5. Germline V lookup: CDR1 SGHNT, CDR2 YYREEE (reference sequence). The CDR3 spans 15 residues. The CDR3 spells CASSLRTGATDTQYF. CDR3 bases: TGTGCCAGCAGCTTACGAACAGGGGCCACAGATACGCAGTATTTT.

J is TRBJ1-1 and V is TRBV11-3, with D uncertain. The CDR3 is 13 residues long. The V gene's germline CDR1 is SGHNT and CDR2 YENEEA. Trimming took off 3 bases at V and 1 base at J, with 6 bases between the two ends. CDR3 nucleotide sequence: TGTGCCAGCAGCTTCCGGTGGAACACTGAAGCTTTCTTT. Its protein product is CASSFRWNTEAFF.

This clone was counted at least ten times. This chain links TRBV10-2 with TRBJ1-1, with TRBD1 matching over 7 bases. This CDR3 region has 13 residues. In germline, CDR1 is WSHSY, CDR2 SAAADI. V gave up 11 bases and J gave up 1 base; unmatched junction bases: 7. The CDR3 protein is CAVLGQTNTEAFF. CDR3 nucleotides: TGCGCCGTGCTGGGACAGACGAACACTGAAGCTTTCTTT.